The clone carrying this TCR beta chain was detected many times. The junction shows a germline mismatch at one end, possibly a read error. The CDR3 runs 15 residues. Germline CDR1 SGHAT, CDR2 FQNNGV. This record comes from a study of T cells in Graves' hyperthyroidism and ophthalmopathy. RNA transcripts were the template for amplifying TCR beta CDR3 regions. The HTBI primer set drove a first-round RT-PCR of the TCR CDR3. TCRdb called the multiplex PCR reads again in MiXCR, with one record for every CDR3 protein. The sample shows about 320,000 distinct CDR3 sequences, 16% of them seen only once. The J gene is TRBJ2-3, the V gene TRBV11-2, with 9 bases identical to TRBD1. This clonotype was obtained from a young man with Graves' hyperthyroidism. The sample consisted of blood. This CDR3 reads CASRFRDRVTNTQYF. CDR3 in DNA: TGTGCCAGCAGGTTTAGGGACAGGGTCACAAATACGCAGTATTTT.